The clone carrying this TCR beta chain was observed at least ten times. It was patients with CD8+CD57+ cell expansion by flow cytometry who were chosen for sequencing. This entry is derived from a study of CD8+CD57+ T cells in acquired aplastic anemia. For the study at large: Each DNA sample taken from sorted CD4+ and CD8+ cells came to 3 to 3.5 ug on average.

Germline-derived CDR1 and CDR2 are MNHNY and SVGAGI (reference sequence). Trimming took 2 bases from V and 0 from J, leaving 14 bases between them. The CDR3 spans 18 residues. Using genomic DNA as the template, TCR beta VDJ and CDR3 profiling was carried out. In TCRdb, the reads were re-called with MiXCR into one record per CDR3 protein. The sample consists of under 350,000 distinct CDR3 sequences, around three fifths of them appearing once. The chain is built from TRBV6-6 and TRBJ1-6, with D unclear. This TCR was recovered from a human donor with aplastic anemia. Material for sequencing was sorted CD4+, CD8+, or CD8+CD57+ T cells (not recorded which) from PBMCs. This CDR3 is CASSYVRTRSSYNSPLHF. In DNA form, the CDR3 reads TGTGCCAGCAGTTACGTGCGGACCCGGAGCTCCTATAATTCACCCCTCCACTTT.